There are many counts of the clone carrying this T cell receptor beta chain. Its antigen is not known. Using RNA transcripts as the source, TCR beta CDR3 regions were amplified. Carried out on the TCR CDR3, a first-round RT-PCR used the HTBI primer set. Each CDR3 protein gets one entry after TCRdb re-called the multiplex PCR reads with MiXCR. The sample holds nearly 600,000 distinct CDR3 sequences, 13% to 15% seen once. At least 3 on the Clinical Activity Score was recorded for ophthalmopathy patients, who also had NOSPECS grade at least 4 and duration under 3 months. PBMCs stemmed from around 9.3 ml fresh peripheral blood. This record belongs to a study of T cells in Graves' hyperthyroidism and ophthalmopathy. Study in general: Before any treatment, at initial diagnosis, peripheral blood was collected. The study, taken as a whole, reports: Stable hyperthyroidism was separated from ophthalmopathy by a model based on 13 V-J features.

CDR1 is WSHSY and CDR2 is SAAADI in the germline V gene. The V end lost 10 bases, the J end lost 0 bases, and 17 bases lay between the germline ends. The CDR3 spans 15 residues. What was sequenced was blood. The chain has TRBV10-2 and TRBJ2-3; either TRBD1 or TRBD2 may supply D (5 bases each). The origin of this receptor is a woman between 18 and 29 years old with Graves' ophthalmopathy. The CDR3 region has the DNA TGCGCCACCTCAGGGACGTTATATAGCACAGATACGCAGTATTTT. This gives the protein CATSGTLYSTDTQYF.